The 26 T cell receptor beta chains below all came from one sample that was sequenced in a study of blood T cell repertoires in COVID-19 (TCRdb year 2020). Library preparation used the immunoSEQ multiplex PCR assay. In its TCRdb copy, this immuneACCESS table keeps in-frame sequences only and misses some clones. Where compared with another copy, unresolved V genes explain less than half of these, and the others have no known cause. For this sample there are 220,000 or so clones; about 86% appear just once. The top ten clones comprise 1.3% of the sample. The sample was PBMCs or T cells enriched from blood (not recorded which). The source is a woman between 40 and 55 years old with acute COVID-19.

This clone has just one count. This rearrangement joins TRBV4-1 to TRBJ2-2; 8 bases are shared with TRBD1. Per the germline V gene, CDR1 is MGHRA and CDR2 is YSYEKL. V dropped 3 bases and J dropped 0; count of bases not matched to a gene: 9. CDR3 length: 18 residues. The CDR3 DNA sequence: TGCGCCAGCAGCCACCGGGACAGGAGCTACTCGAACACCGGGGAGCTGTTTTTT. Translating it yields CASSHRDRSYSNTGELFF.

V and J are TRBV19 and TRBJ1-6; 8 bases match TRBD1. This CDR3 region has 17 residues. Germline V gene lookup returns CDR1 LNHDA and CDR2 SQIVND (reference sequence). V lost 3 bases to trimming and J lost 8 bases; unmatched junction nucleotides: 12. DNA for the CDR3: TGTGCCAGTAGTATCCTCCCTCCGACAGGGGCGGATTCACCCCTCCACTTT. This encodes CASSILPPTGADSPLHF.

The chain employs TRBV28 and TRBJ1-3; tentative D call: TRBD1 (6 bases). The germline V gene has CDR1 MDHEN and CDR2 SYDVKM. Trimming left V 5 bases short and J 0 bases short, with 14 bases between. The CDR3 is made up of 16 amino acids. The CDR3 DNA sequence: TGTGCCAGCAGTACGACAGGTATCCGCTCTGGAAACACCATATATTTT. Translated, it gives CASSTTGIRSGNTIYF. Full variable domain (outside the CDR3, taken from reference TRBV28 and TRBJ1-3): DVKVTQSSRYLVKRTGEKVFLECVQDMDHENMFWYRQDPGLGLRLIYFSYDVKMKEKGDIPEGYSVSREKKERFSLILESASTNQTSMYLCASSTTGIRSGNTIYFGEGSWLTVV.

This clone was found a few times. The chain employs TRBV30 and TRBJ1-6, with D unclear. Germline V gene lookup returns CDR1 GTSNPN and CDR2 SVGIG (reference sequence). This CDR3 comprises 13 residues. Trimming left V 1 base short and J 10 bases short, with 11 bases between. CDR3 coding DNA: TGTGCCTGGAGTGGAGGACTGAGGTCACCCCTCCACTTT. This translates into CAWSGGLRSPLHF.

This clone was found once. The V call is TRBV5-1, the J call TRBJ2-4; 8 bases fit TRBD1. This CDR3 region has 15 residues. V shed 0 bases and J 6 bases; nucleotides not matched to a gene: 5. Germline CDR1 is SGHRS and CDR2 is YFSETQ. In DNA form, the CDR3 reads TGCGCCAGCAGCTTGGAGGACAGGGCAACAAACATTCAGTACTTC. Amino acids: CASSLEDRATNIQYF.

J is TRBJ1-1 and V is TRBV2; D is undetermined. The germline V gene encodes CDR1 SNHLY and CDR2 FYNNEI. V lost 2 bases to trimming and J lost 7 bases, with 5 bases between them. The CDR3 has 11 amino acids. The CDR3 DNA sequence: TGTGCCAGCAGTGAATTTCTTGAAGCTTTCTTT. Amino acids: CASSEFLEAFF.

The chain couples TRBV3-1 (or the pseudogene TRBV3-2) to TRBJ1-2; unclear D gene. Germline V gene lookup returns CDR1 LGHDT and CDR2 YNNKEL (reference sequence). The CDR3 runs to 14 residues. V dropped 3 bases and J dropped 2 bases, with 10 bases sitting between them. CDR3 sequence: CASSQETRNYGYTF. CDR3 in DNA: TGTGCCAGCAGCCAGGAGACGCGAAACTATGGCTACACCTTC.

The rearrangement joins TRBV18 to TRBJ2-5, with D perhaps matching TRBD1 (5 bases). The CDR3 is made up of 13 amino acids. V lost 8 bases to trimming and J lost 4 bases, with 14 bases between them. Germline V lookup: CDR1 KGHSH, CDR2 LQKENI. Written as DNA, the CDR3 is TGTGCCAGCGGCGAAGGGGTGGGAGAGACCCAGTACTTC. This gives the protein CASGEGVGETQYF.

The chain uses TRBV11-3 and TRBJ2-7, with a tentative D call TRBD2 (6 bases). Trimming removed 1 base from V and 0 bases from J, with 13 bases in between. CDR1 is SGHNT and CDR2 is YENEEA in the germline V gene. CDR3 length: 16 residues. The CDR3 DNA reads TGTGCCAGCAGCTTAGGTGTGGGAGGCGTCTCCTACGAGCAGTACTTC. Residues: CASSLGVGGVSYEQYF. Full variable domain (missing parts from reference TRBV11-3 and TRBJ2-7): EAGVVQSPRYKIIEKKQPVAFWCNPISGHNTLYWYLQNLGQGPELLIRYENEEAVDDSQLPKDRFSAERLKGVDSTLKIQPAELGDSAVYLCASSLGVGGVSYEQYFGPGTRLTVT.

A note on this clone: An end of the junction does not agree with germline; a read error may underlie this. This chain links TRBV7-8 with TRBJ2-1; D perhaps matches TRBD2 (7 bases). The germline CDR1 and CDR2 sequences are SGHVS and FQNEAQ. The CDR3 is made up of 15 amino acids. The DNA for the CDR3 is TGTGCCAGCAGCCCCATCGGGGGGCCCTACCGAAACGACCTCTTC. Translation: CASSPIGGPYRNDLF.

This clone was detected once. The chain links TRBV30 to TRBJ1-6; 8 nucleotides agree with TRBD1. The CDR3 totals 14 residues. From germline, CDR1 is GTSNPN and CDR2 SVGIG (reference sequence). CDR3 DNA sequence: TGTGCTCCAGGGGGCGCGTCCTATAATTCACCCCTCCACTTT. Protein sequence: CAPGGASYNSPLHF.

The genes are TRBV19 and TRBJ1-3; TRBD1 is a possible D gene (5 bases). The germline V and J ends were trimmed by 7 bases and 3 bases, with 13 bases remaining between them. This CDR3 has 14 residues. The germline gives CDR1 LNHDA, CDR2 SQIVND (reference sequence). DNA of the CDR3: TGTGCCAGTAAGGGCAGCAGGGTTGGAAACACCATATATTTT. Residues: CASKGSRVGNTIYF.

This clone was detected only once. The DNA of the CDR3 is TGTGCCTGGAGCCTGGGACTCGGAGCCGGGGAGCTGTTTTTT. Translating gives CAWSLGLGAGELFF. The gene calls are TRBV30 and TRBJ2-2; D is possibly TRBD2 (6 bases). Trimming took 3 bases from V and 6 from J, leaving 14 bases between them. CDR3 length: 14 amino acids. Germline V lookup: CDR1 GTSNPN, CDR2 SVGIG (reference sequence).

The chain uses TRBV28 and TRBJ1-5; a possible D gene is TRBD1 (5 bases). The CDR3 runs 15 residues. Germline V gene sequence: CDR1 MDHEN, CDR2 SYDVKM. The ends were cut back, 2 bases at V and 3 bases at J, with 11 bases in the middle. The CDR3 spells CASSLPGGVNQPQHF. The CDR3, as DNA: TGTGCCAGCAGTTTACCCGGAGGGGTCAATCAGCCCCAGCATTTT.

This clone showed up just a few times. The chain uses TRBV30 and TRBJ1-6; TRBD1 aligns across 9 bases. CDR3 size: 15 residues. Per the germline V gene, CDR1 is GTSNPN and CDR2 is SVGIG (reference sequence). V lost 1 base and J lost 9; bases outside the gene matches: 7. The CDR3 region has the DNA TGTGCCTGGAGTGAGAGGACAGGGGTGTGTTCACCCCTCCACTTT. Its protein product is CAWSERTGVCSPLHF.

J is TRBJ2-7 and V is TRBV27, with D possibly matching TRBD1 (6 bases). The CDR3 length is 13 residues. V dropped 4 bases and J dropped 2 bases, with 9 bases sitting between them. Germline values: CDR1 MNHEY, CDR2 SMNVEV (reference sequence). The chain's CDR3 is CASSSTGTYEQYF. The DNA for the CDR3 is TGTGCCAGCAGTTCGACAGGTACCTACGAGCAGTACTTC.

V usage is TRBV9 and J usage is TRBJ2-1; 9 positions agree with TRBD2. The V gene's germline CDR1 is SGDLS and CDR2 YYNGEE. V shed 0 bases, J shed 3 bases, and the junction held 4 bases outside the gene matches. The CDR3 length is 16 residues. DNA for the CDR3: TGTGCCAGCAGCGTAGCTAGCGGGGAAATCTACAATGAGCAGTTCTTC. Translating it yields CASSVASGEIYNEQFF.

The J gene is TRBJ2-7, the V gene TRBV18; unclear D gene. The V end lost 0 bases, the J end lost 1 base, and 7 bases lay between the germline ends. This CDR3 contains 14 residues. From germline, CDR1 is KGHSH and CDR2 LQKENI. The CDR3 DNA sequence: TGTGCCAGCTCACCACCCGCGGCGTCCTACGAGCAGTACTTC. Amino acids: CASSPPAASYEQYF. The entire variable domain, with the rest obtained from reference TRBV18 and TRBJ2-7, is as follows: NAGVMQNPRHLVRRRGQEARLRCSPMKGHSHVYWYRQLPEEGLKFMVYLQKENIIDESGMPKERFSAEFPKEGPSILRIQQVVRGDSAAYFCASSPPAASYEQYFGPGTRLTVT.

In DNA form, the CDR3 reads TGTGCCAGCAGCTTAGTTACAGGGAGCACAGATACGCAGTATTTT. Residues: CASSLVTGSTDTQYF. The rearrangement uses TRBV7-2 and TRBJ2-3; the D gene is possibly TRBD1 (6 bases). V lost 1 base and J lost 0, with 8 bases in between. The CDR3 totals 15 residues. The V gene's germline CDR1 is SGHTA and CDR2 FQGNSA.

The chain combines TRBV6-1 with TRBJ1-1; D is perhaps TRBD1 (5 bases). CDR1 and CDR2 from the germline V gene are MNHNS and SASEGT. Trimming removed 3 bases from V and 2 bases from J, with 10 bases in between. The CDR3 has 14 amino acids. This CDR3 is CASSDWGGNTEAFF. The CDR3 nucleotides read TGTGCCAGCAGTGATTGGGGGGGTAACACTGAAGCTTTCTTT.

The V gene is TRBV18, the J gene TRBJ2-1; 14 nucleotides agree with TRBD2. Looked up from germline, CDR1 is KGHSH and CDR2 is LQKENI. The V segment lost 4 bases and the J segment 9 bases; nucleotides outside the gene matches: 8. The CDR3 runs 16 residues. CDR3: CASSLKGTSGGGEQFF. The CDR3 DNA is TGTGCCAGCTCACTGAAGGGGACTAGCGGGGGAGGTGAGCAGTTCTTC.

The rearrangement uses TRBV30 and TRBJ1-4, with 9 positions matching TRBD1. Per the germline V gene, CDR1 is GTSNPN and CDR2 is SVGIG (reference sequence). This CDR3 is built from 16 residues. Germline trimming cut 2 bases from V and 8 bases from J; bases unmatched to any gene: 12. Written as DNA, the CDR3 is TGTGCCTGGAGTTTCACTTTGGGACAGGGTTTCGAAAAACTGTTTTTT. It specifies CAWSFTLGQGFEKLFF.

The chain recombines TRBV7-3 with TRBJ2-3; 10 positions agree with TRBD2. The CDR3 is made up of 17 amino acids. V trimming: 5 bases; J trimming: 1 base; junction bases outside the gene matches: 9. Germline assignment: CDR1 SGHTA and CDR2 FQGTGA. The CDR3 nucleotides read TGTGCCAGCAGCCTCCACCACCTAGCGGGAGGCACAGATACGCAGTATTTT. Its protein product is CASSLHHLAGGTDTQYF. Together with reference TRBV7-3 and TRBJ2-3, the CDR3 gives the full variable domain: GAGVSQTPSNKVTEKGKYVELRCDPISGHTALYWYRQSLGQGPEFLIYFQGTGAADDSGLPNDRFFAVRPEGSVSTLKIQRTERGDSAVYLCASSLHHLAGGTDTQYFGPGTRLTVL.

V is TRBV24-1 and J is TRBJ2-5; 7 positions match TRBD2. Germline values: CDR1 KGHDR, CDR2 SFDVKD. The CDR3 runs to 13 residues. The J segment lost 5 bases and the V segment lost 6 bases, leaving 5 bases of the junction unmatched. CDR3 residues: CATSSMGGETQYF. The CDR3 DNA sequence: TGTGCCACCAGTTCGATGGGGGGGGAGACCCAGTACTTC.

J is TRBJ2-3 and V is TRBV28; TRBD2 matches at 9 bases. Germline lookup yields CDR1 MDHEN and CDR2 SYDVKM. This CDR3 is 15 amino acids long. Trimming cost V 7 bases and J 1 base; bases outside gene matches: 6. In DNA, the CDR3 is TGTGCCAGCACTCCGGCGGGAGGGGGCACAGATACGCAGTATTTT. Protein product: CASTPAGGGTDTQYF.

The chain couples TRBV9 to TRBJ2-2, with 9 bases that match TRBD2. Germline-derived CDR1 and CDR2 are SGDLS and YYNGEE. Trimming cost V 3 bases and J 0 bases; bases outside gene matches: 0. CDR3 length: 15 amino acids. The CDR3 nucleotides read TGTGCCAGCAGCGCTAGCGGGACGAACACCGGGGAGCTGTTTTTT. Protein product: CASSASGTNTGELFF.